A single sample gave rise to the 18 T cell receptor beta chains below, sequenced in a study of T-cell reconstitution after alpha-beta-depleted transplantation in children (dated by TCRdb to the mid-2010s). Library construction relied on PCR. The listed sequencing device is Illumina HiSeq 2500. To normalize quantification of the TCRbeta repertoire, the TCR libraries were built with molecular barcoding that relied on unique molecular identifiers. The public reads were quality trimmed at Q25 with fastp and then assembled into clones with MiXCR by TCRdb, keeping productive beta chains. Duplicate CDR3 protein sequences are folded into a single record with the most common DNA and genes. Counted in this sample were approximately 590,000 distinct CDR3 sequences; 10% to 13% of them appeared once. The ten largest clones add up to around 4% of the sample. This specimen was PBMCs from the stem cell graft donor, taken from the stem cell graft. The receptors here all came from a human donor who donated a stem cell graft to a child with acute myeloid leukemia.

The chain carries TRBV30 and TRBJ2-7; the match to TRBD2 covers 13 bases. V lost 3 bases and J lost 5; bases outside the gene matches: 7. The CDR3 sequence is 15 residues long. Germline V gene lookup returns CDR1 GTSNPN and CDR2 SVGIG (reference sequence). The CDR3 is CAWSPGLAGVDEQYF. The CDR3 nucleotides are TGTGCCTGGAGCCCTGGACTAGCGGGAGTGGACGAGCAGTACTTC.

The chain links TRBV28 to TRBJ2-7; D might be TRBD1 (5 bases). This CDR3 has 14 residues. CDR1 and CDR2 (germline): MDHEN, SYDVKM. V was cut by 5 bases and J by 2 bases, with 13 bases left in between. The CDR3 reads CASSTTATPYEQYF. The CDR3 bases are TGTGCCAGCAGTACGACAGCTACCCCCTACGAGCAGTACTTC.

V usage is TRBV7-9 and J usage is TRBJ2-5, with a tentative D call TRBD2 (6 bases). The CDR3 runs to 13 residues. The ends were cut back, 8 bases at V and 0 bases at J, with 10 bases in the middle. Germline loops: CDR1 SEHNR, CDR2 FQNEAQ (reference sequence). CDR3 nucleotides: TGTGCCAGCTATGGCGGGAACCAAGAGACCCAGTACTTC. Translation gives CASYGGNQETQYF.

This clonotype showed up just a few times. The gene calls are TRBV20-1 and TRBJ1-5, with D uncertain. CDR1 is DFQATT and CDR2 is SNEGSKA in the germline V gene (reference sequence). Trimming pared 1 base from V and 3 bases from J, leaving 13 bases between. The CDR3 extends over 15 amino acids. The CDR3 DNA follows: TGCAGTGCTAGAGTGACTCTGGAGGTCAATCAGCCCCAGCATTTT. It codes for CSARVTLEVNQPQHF.

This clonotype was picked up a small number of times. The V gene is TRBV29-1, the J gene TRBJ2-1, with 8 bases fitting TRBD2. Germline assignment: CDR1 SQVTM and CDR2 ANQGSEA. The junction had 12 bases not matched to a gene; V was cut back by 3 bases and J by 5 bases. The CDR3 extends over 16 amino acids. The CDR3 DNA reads TGCAGCGTTGACGTCCAAACTAGCGGCCACCACAATGAGCAGTTCTTC. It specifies CSVDVQTSGHHNEQFF.

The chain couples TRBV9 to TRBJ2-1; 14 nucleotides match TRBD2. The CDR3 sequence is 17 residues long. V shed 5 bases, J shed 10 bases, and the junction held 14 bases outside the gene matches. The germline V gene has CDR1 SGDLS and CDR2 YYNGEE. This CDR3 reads CASSPGTSGSPGAEQFF. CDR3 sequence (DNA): TGTGCCAGCAGTCCAGGGACTAGCGGGAGTCCTGGGGCGGAGCAGTTCTTC. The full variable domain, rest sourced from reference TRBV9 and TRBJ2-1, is DSGVTQTPKHLITATGQRVTLRCSPRSGDLSVYWYQQSLDQGLQFLIQYYNGEERAKGNILERFSAQQFPDLHSELNLSSLELGDSALYFCASSPGTSGSPGAEQFFGPGTRLTVL.

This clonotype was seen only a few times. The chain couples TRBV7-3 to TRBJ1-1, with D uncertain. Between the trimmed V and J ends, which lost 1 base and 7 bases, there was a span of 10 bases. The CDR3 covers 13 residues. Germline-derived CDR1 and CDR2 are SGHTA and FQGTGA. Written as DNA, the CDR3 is TGTGCCAGCAGCTTAAGACCCCGGGATGAAGCTTTCTTT. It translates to CASSLRPRDEAFF.

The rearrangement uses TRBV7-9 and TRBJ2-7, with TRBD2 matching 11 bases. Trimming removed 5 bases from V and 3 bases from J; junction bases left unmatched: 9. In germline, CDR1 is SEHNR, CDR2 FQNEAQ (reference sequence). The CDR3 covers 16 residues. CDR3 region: CASSHTGTSGYYEQYF. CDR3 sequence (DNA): TGTGCCAGCAGCCACACCGGGACTAGCGGTTACTACGAGCAGTACTTC.

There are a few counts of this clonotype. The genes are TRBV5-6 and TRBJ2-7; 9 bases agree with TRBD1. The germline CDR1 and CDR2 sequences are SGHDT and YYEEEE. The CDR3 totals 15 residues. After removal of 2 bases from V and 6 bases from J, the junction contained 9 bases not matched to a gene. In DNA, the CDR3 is TGTGCCAGCAGCTTCCCCCGGGACAGGGCCCCCGAGCAGTACTTC. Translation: CASSFPRDRAPEQYF.

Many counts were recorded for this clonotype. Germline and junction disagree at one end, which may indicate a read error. The CDR3 DNA reads TGTGCCAGCGGTTACAGGGGCCTTAATTCACCCCTCCACTTT. Amino acids: CASGYRGLNSPLHF. The chain links TRBV6-5 to TRBJ1-6; TRBD1 agrees at 7 bases. The CDR3 has 14 amino acids. Germline V gene sequence: CDR1 MNHEY, CDR2 SVGAGI.

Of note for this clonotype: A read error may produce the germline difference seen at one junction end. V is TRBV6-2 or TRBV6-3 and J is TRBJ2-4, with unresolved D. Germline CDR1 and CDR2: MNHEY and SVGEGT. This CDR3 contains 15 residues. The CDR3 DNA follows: TGTGTCAGCAGTTACGGCCTCGGAACGGAAAACATTCAGTACTTC. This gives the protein CVSSYGLGTENIQYF.

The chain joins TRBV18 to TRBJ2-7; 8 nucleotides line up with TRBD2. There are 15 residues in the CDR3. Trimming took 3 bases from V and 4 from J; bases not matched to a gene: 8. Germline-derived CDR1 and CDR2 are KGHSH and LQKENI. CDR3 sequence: CASSPLAGRDYEQYF. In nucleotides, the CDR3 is TGTGCCAGCTCACCGTTAGCGGGACGCGATTACGAGCAGTACTTC. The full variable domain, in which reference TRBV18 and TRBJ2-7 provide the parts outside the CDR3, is NAGVMQNPRHLVRRRGQEARLRCSPMKGHSHVYWYRQLPEEGLKFMVYLQKENIIDESGMPKERFSAEFPKEGPSILRIQQVVRGDSAAYFCASSPLAGRDYEQYFGPGTRLTVT.

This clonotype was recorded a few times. The CDR3 sequence: CSAQDRRRTDTQYF. CDR3 nucleotide sequence: TGCAGTGCTCAAGACAGGCGGCGCACAGATACGCAGTATTTT. This chain joins TRBV20-1 and TRBJ2-3; weak D call: TRBD1 (6 bases). V was clipped by 5 bases and J by 1 base, with 13 bases between them. Germline V gene sequence: CDR1 DFQATT, CDR2 SNEGSKA (reference sequence). The CDR3 spans 14 residues.

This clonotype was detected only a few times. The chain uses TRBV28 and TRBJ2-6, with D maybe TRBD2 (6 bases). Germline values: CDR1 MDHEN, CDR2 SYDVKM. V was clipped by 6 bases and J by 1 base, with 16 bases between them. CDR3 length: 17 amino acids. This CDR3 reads CASRGRAGRSGANVLTF. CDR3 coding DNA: TGTGCCAGCAGAGGGCGAGCCGGGAGATCTGGGGCCAACGTCCTGACTTTC.

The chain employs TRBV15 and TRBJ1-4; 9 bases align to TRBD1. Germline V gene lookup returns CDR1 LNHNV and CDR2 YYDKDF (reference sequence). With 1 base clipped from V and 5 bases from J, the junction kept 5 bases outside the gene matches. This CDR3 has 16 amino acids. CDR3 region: CATSRGGQGRNEKLFF. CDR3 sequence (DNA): TGTGCCACCAGCAGAGGTGGACAGGGGAGGAATGAAAAACTGTTTTTT.

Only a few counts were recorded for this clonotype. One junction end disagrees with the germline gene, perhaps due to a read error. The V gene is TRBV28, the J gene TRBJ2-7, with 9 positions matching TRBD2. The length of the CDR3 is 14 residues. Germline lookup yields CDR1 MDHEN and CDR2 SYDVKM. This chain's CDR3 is CASSPTSGSYGQYF. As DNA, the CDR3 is TGTGCCAGCAGTCCTACTAGCGGGTCCTACGGGCAGTACTTC.

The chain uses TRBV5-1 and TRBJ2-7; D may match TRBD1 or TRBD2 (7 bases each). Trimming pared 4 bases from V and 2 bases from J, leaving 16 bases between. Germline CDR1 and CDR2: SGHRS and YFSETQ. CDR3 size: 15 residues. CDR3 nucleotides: TGCGCCAGCAGCCTGGACAGGACTAGGCCCTACGAGCAGTACTTC. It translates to CASSLDRTRPYEQYF.

CDR3 nucleotide sequence: TGTGCCACCAGCCGGGTTGACAGAGGCGAAAAACTGTTTTTT. It yields the protein CATSRVDRGEKLFF. The chain couples TRBV15 to TRBJ1-4; D may be TRBD1 (5 bases). Germline CDR1 reads LNHNV; CDR2 reads YYDKDF (reference sequence). Trimming left V 5 bases short and J 8 bases short, with 15 bases between. The length of the CDR3 is 14 residues.